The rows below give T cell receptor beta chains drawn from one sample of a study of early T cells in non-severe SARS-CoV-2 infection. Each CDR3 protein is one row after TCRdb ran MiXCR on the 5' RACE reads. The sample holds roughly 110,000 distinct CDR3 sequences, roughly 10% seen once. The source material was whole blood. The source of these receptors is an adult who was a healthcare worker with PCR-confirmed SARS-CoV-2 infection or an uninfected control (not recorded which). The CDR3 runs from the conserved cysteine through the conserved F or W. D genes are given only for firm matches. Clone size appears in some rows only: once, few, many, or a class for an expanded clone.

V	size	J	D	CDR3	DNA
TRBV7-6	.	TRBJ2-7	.	CASSLAREGEQYF	TGTGCCAGCAGCTTAGCACGGGAAGGCGAGCAGTACTTC
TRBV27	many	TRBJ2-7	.	CASSSRGLGEQYF	TGTGCCAGCAGTTCCCGGGGGCTAGGCGAGCAGTACTTC
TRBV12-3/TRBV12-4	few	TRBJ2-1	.	CASSPRTKQFF	TGTGCCAGCAGCCCACGGACTAAGCAGTTCTTC
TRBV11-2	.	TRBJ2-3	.	CASSPGFSTDTQYF	TGTGCCAGCAGCCCGGGATTTAGCACAGATACGCAGTATTTT
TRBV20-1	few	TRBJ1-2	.	CSAIRQGSYGYTF	TGCAGTGCCATCCGGCAGGGTAGCTATGGCTACACCTTC
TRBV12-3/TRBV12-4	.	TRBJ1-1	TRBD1	CASRTRQGLNTEAFF	TGTGCCAGCAGAACCCGACAGGGTCTGAACACTGAAGCTTTCTTT
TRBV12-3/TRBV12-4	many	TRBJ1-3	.	CASSRGGNTIYF	TGTGCCAGCAGCCGGGGTGGAAACACCATATATTTT
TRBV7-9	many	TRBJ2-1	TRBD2	CASSSLRRGLAGSYNEQFF	TGTGCCAGCAGCTCCCTGAGGAGGGGACTAGCGGGTTCCTACAATGAGCAGTTCTTC
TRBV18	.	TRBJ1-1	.	CASSGGRGAFF	TGTGCCAGCTCTGGAGGACGTGGAGCTTTCTTT
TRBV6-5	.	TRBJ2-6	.	CASSYGWSPTYSGANVLTF	TGTGCCAGCAGTTATGGTTGGTCCCCCACATACTCTGGGGCCAACGTCCTGACTTTC
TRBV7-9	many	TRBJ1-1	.	CASSGEVRTEAFF	TGTGCCAGCAGCGGGGAAGTACGCACTGAAGCTTTCTTT
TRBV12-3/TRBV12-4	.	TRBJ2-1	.	CASSLLGSLENEQFF	TGTGCCAGCAGTTTGTTGGGCAGCCTCGAGAATGAGCAGTTCTTC
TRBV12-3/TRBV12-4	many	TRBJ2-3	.	CASNAGLGTDTQYF	TGTGCGAGCAACGCGGGACTCGGGACAGATACGCAGTATTTT
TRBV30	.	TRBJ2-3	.	CAWSEQGRDSDTQYF	TGTGCCTGGAGTGAGCAGGGTAGAGATTCAGATACGCAGTATTTT
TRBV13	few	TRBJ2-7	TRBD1	CASSSKGQSYEQYF	TGTGCCAGCAGCTCGAAGGGACAGAGCTACGAGCAGTACTTC
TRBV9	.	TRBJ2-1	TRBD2	CASSVRGTSGGDEQFF	TGTGCCAGCAGCGTAAGAGGGACTAGCGGGGGCGATGAGCAGTTCTTC
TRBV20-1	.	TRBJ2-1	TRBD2	CSVPSGRAELKTNEQFF	TGCAGTGTGCCTAGCGGGAGGGCCGAGCTAAAAACGAATGAGCAGTTCTTC